The 10 T cell receptor beta chains given below trace back to one sample, sequenced in a study of T-cell memory formation after mild COVID-19. TCRdb reprocessed the 5' RACE reads via MiXCR and lists one record per CDR3 protein. The repertoire holds about 190,000 distinct CDR3 sequences, with approximately 10% as singletons. Source material: PBMCs or a T cell subset sorted from them (not recorded which). The receptor source for this set is a man aged 18 to 29 who had mild COVID-19 (a few samples of this study predate the infection). Cell type and time point are not known.

The chain recombines TRBV24-1 with TRBJ1-2, with 7 positions matching TRBD1. The CDR3 length is 15 residues. CDR1 KGHDR and CDR2 SFDVKD come from the germline V gene. Trimming took 5 bases from V and 0 from J; bases not matched to a gene: 5. The DNA of the CDR3 is TGTGCCACCAGTGCCATACAGGGGACTAACTATGGCTACACCTTC. Its translation: CATSAIQGTNYGYTF.

The chain carries TRBV7-9 and TRBJ1-4; 7 bases agree with TRBD1. The CDR3 covers 15 residues. V was clipped by 5 bases and J by 7 bases; unmatched bases: 10. Germline V lookup: CDR1 SEHNR, CDR2 FQNEAQ (reference sequence). Written as DNA, the CDR3 is TGTGCCAGCAGCCAACTACGGGACAGTGGTGAAAAACTGTTTTTT. It specifies CASSQLRDSGEKLFF.

The chain recombines TRBV12-5 with TRBJ2-3; D remains unclear. Trimming cost V 1 base and J 2 bases, with 4 bases left between them. CDR1 is LGHNT, CDR2 FRNRAP, per germline. The CDR3 spans 13 residues. The CDR3 region is CASGLGPTDTQYF. The CDR3 bases are TGTGCTAGTGGTTTGGGGCCCACAGATACGCAGTATTTT. The full variable domain, rest sourced from reference TRBV12-5 and TRBJ2-3, is DARVTQTPRHKVTEMGQEVTMRCQPILGHNTVFWYRQTMMQGLELLAYFRNRAPLDDSGMPKDRFSAEMPDATLATLKIQPSEPRDSAVYFCASGLGPTDTQYFGPGTRLTVL.

V and J are TRBV20-1 and TRBJ2-1, with D uncertain. Trimming took 3 bases from V and 0 from J, leaving 6 bases between them. CDR1 and CDR2 from the germline V gene are DFQATT and SNEGSKA (reference sequence). This CDR3 spans 13 amino acids. The CDR3 DNA reads TGCAGTGCTAGTACTGACTCCTACAATGAGCAGTTCTTC. It codes for CSASTDSYNEQFF.

The chain is built from TRBV2 and TRBJ2-1; the match to TRBD1 covers 7 bases. Germline values: CDR1 SNHLY, CDR2 FYNNEI. This CDR3 is built from 13 residues. After removal of 1 base from V and 7 bases from J, the junction contained 1 base not matched to a gene. CDR3 sequence (DNA): TGTGCCAGCAGTGAAGAACAGGGGAATGAGCAGTTCTTC. Translation: CASSEEQGNEQFF.

The rearrangement links TRBV3-1 to TRBJ2-3; D unresolved. In germline, CDR1 is LGHDT, CDR2 YNNKEL (reference sequence). V lost 4 bases and J 6 bases, leaving 14 bases between the germline ends. The CDR3 extends over 14 amino acids. Here the CDR3 reads CASSPGPPGDTQYF. The CDR3 bases are TGTGCCAGCAGCCCTGGGCCCCCCGGGGATACGCAGTATTTT.

The chain combines TRBV12-3 or TRBV12-4 with TRBJ1-2; tentative D call: TRBD1 (5 bases). V shed 3 bases and J shed 0 bases, with 8 bases lying between them. CDR3 length: 14 amino acids. CDR3 residues: CASSFQGSNYGYTF. The CDR3 DNA is TGTGCCAGCAGTTTTCAGGGCTCTAACTATGGCTACACCTTC.

This clonotype was picked up a small number of times. The chain uses TRBV3-1 and TRBJ1-5; no clear D. The CDR3 is 14 amino acids. Trimming removed 1 base from V and 7 bases from J, with 11 bases in between. CDR1 and CDR2 from the germline V gene are LGHDT and YNNKEL (reference sequence). The chain's CDR3 is CASSQAVRAQPQHF. CDR3 DNA: TGTGCCAGCAGCCAAGCGGTGAGAGCCCAGCCCCAGCATTTT. The full variable domain, completed using reference TRBV3-1 and TRBJ1-5, is DTAVSQTPKYLVTQMGNDKSIKCEQNLGHDTMYWYKQDSKKFLKIMFSYNNKELIINETVPNRFSPKSPDKAHLNLHINSLELGDSAVYFCASSQAVRAQPQHFGDGTRLSIL.

The CDR3 region is CASTWTGGNYGYTF. CDR3 sequence (DNA): TGCGCCAGCACTTGGACAGGGGGCAACTATGGCTACACCTTC. The V gene is TRBV5-1, the J gene TRBJ1-2; 11 bases line up with TRBD1. Trimming at V came to 6 bases and at J to 2 bases, leaving 3 bases not matched to a gene. The V gene's germline CDR1 is SGHRS and CDR2 YFSETQ. This CDR3 has 14 amino acids.

This clonotype was counted a few times. The chain combines TRBV6-6 with TRBJ2-1, with 9 bases lining up with TRBD1. Germline values: CDR1 MNHNY, CDR2 SVGAGI (reference sequence). The CDR3 loop spans 16 amino acids. With 6 bases clipped from V and 5 bases from J, the junction kept 11 bases outside the gene matches. The CDR3 DNA follows: TGTGCCAGCAGCCCGCCATGGGACAGGGACGACAATGAGCAGTTCTTC. It codes for CASSPPWDRDDNEQFF.